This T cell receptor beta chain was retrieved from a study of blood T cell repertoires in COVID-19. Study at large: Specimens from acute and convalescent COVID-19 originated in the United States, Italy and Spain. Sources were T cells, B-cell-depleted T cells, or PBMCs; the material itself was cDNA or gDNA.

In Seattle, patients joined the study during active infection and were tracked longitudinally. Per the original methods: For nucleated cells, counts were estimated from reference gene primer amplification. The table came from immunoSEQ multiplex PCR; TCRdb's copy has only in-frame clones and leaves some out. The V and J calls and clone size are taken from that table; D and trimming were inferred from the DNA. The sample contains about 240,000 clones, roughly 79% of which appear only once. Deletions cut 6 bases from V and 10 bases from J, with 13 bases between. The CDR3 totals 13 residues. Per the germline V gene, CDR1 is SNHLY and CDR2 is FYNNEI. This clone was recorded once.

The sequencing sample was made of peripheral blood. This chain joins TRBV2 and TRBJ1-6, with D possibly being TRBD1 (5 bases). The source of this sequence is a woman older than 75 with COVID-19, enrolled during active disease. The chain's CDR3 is CASRAPGPSPLHF. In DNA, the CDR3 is TGTGCCAGCAGGGCCCCAGGGCCCTCACCCCTCCACTTT.